The 2 T cell receptor beta chains listed next were all sequenced from one sample in a study of T cells in localized non-small cell lung cancer. Assay used: immunoSEQ multiplex PCR; TCRdb lists only in-frame clones, some missing. Altogether about 57,000 clones are present, approximately 91% being singletons, with the ten largest covering roughly 21%. Sequencing used peripheral blood, obtained before any cancer treatment. The receptors come from a man between 35 and 75 years old with stage I lung adenocarcinoma.

J is TRBJ2-2 and V is TRBV2; weak D call: TRBD2 (6 bases). Trimming took off 7 bases at V and 5 bases at J, with 14 bases between the two ends. Per the germline V gene, CDR1 is SNHLY and CDR2 is FYNNEI. This CDR3 spans 14 amino acids. CDR3 region: CASKDGSQTGELFF. CDR3 nucleotides: TGTGCCAGCAAGGACGGGAGCCAGACCGGGGAGCTGTTTTTT.

The chain has TRBV2 and TRBJ1-4, with D unresolved. Germline CDR1 reads SNHLY; CDR2 reads FYNNEI. V lost 7 bases and J lost 8, with 11 bases in between. The CDR3 is 12 residues long. DNA of the CDR3: TGTGCCAGCAACACAGCGGGGGAAAAACTGTTTTTT. Translating gives CASNTAGEKLFF. Variable domain in full (rest from reference TRBV2 and TRBJ1-4): EPEVTQTPSHQVTQMGQEVILRCVPISNHLYFYWYRQILGQKVEFLVSFYNNEISEKSEIFDDQFSVERPDGSNFTLKIRSTKLEDSAMYFCASNTAGEKLFFGSGTQLSVL.